Detailed here is one T cell receptor beta chain. Its antigen is not yet known. There are no base qualities to consult, and no much larger clone falls within one base. Receptors were amplified or captured by the immunoSEQ multiplex PCR assay. The multiplex PCR relied on a mix of 60 forward primers for TCR Vbeta segments and 13 reverse primers for TCR Jbeta segments. The CDR3 region of rearranged TCR beta genes was amplified from genomic DNA by a multiplex PCR assay. The Illumina HiSeq System was used to sequence the amplified TCR beta libraries as 87-base-pair reads. The original pipeline was this. A later analysis tallied around 80 million unique TCR beta chains across the roughly 610 repertoires, and approximately 12 million of those chains were shared by two or more donors. Raw reads were error-corrected and collapsed into unique sequences by a nearest-neighbor algorithm in which closely related sequences were merged to remove PCR and sequencing errors. Alignment of CDR3 sequences to IMGT reference sequences was used to assign V, D and J gene segments. Each retained sequence needed at least a six-nucleotide match to both a V gene segment and a J gene segment. Rearrangements were classified as productive when the CDR3 lacked stop codons and remained in frame with V and J, and all other rearrangements were classified as non-productive. Following IMGT convention, CDR3 was defined as the stretch from the second conserved V-encoded cysteine up to the conserved J-encoded phenylalanine. The earlier analysis of about 620 of the donors excluded sequences that lacked an unambiguous match to a single V gene segment. In an earlier analysis of a few hundred of the donors, a V segment was called functional when productive rearrangements were above 56.7%, and segregating when the standard deviation between donors exceeded 5%. To diagnose cytomegalovirus status from the catalog of TCR beta chain sequences, a statistical classification framework was built. In a later analysis, TCR nucleotide sequences were compared against IMGT/GENE-DB human TR gene sequences so that V and J genes could be assigned. The TCRdist pipeline was used in a later analysis to assign CDR3 sequences and most-parsimonious VDJ recombination scenarios. In a later analysis, each TCR beta chain was defined by its CDR3 amino acid sequence together with its V-gene family, and reads lacking a unique V-gene family were excluded. In a later analysis, around 600 highly shared, low-generation-probability nucleotide sequences were removed to address suspected cross-contamination and a sequencing artifact. In a later analysis, a clonal expansion index for each public chain was calculated from normalized within-repertoire ranks of inferred template counts. A later analysis computed generation probabilities with a VDJ recombination model fitted to out-of-frame rearrangements, and checked the results against IGoR. In a later analysis, TCR-TCR, TCR-HLA and TCR-CMV co-occurrence was scored with hypergeometric tests, and a repertoire-size bias correction was applied to TCR pairs. To estimate false discovery rates, a later analysis permuted the HLA or CMV assignments 20 times. In a later analysis, co-occurring TCRs were grouped using DBSCAN, with TCRdist sequence similarity added in when clustering inside HLA-allele-positive subsets. Repertoires with fewer than 30,000 or more than 120,000 public chains were left out of co-occurrence clustering, as were five repertoires with anomalous nucleotide sharing. The table comes from immuneACCESS by way of TCRdb, which keeps in-frame sequences with V and J called. Part of the clones is missing from these tables; in studies checked, under half for an unresolved V gene and the rest for unknown reasons. V and J calls and clone size follow that table, whereas D and trimming were derived from the DNA. For this sample the table gives about 130,000 clones, of which 80% were detected only once. The top ten clones comprise 2% to 2.5% of the sample.

The cohort was made up of approximately 700 healthy bone marrow donors. At the time of sampling, all cohort members were nominally healthy, though unrecorded immune exposures were likely present. The donor tested CMV seronegative, placing the donor among the roughly 400 seronegative members of the cohort. Each donor provided a peripheral blood sample, and peripheral blood mononuclear cells were used for TCR beta sequencing. The Qiagen DNeasy Blood Extraction Kit was used to extract genomic DNA from the blood cell samples. The sample comes from a study of cytomegalovirus exposure and HLA in healthy donors (TCRdb year 2017). Describing the broader study: An earlier analysis of some 600 of the donors reported 276 Gb of sequence data and roughly 120 million unique TCR beta sequences obtained from approximately 180 million T cells. In a later analysis, previously published TCR beta repertoires from 550 to 750 donors were re-analyzed and high-resolution HLA genotyping was added so that TCR occurrence patterns could be studied. Every discovery cohort repertoire had been produced on one sequencing platform. The study aimed to test whether signatures of past pathogen exposure could be identified by cataloging public T cell receptors. In a later genetic analysis, genome-wide SNP genotypes for about 55% of the roughly 700 donors were used, and that subset was treated as a discovery cohort. Rather than drawing on any new phenotypic data, the later analysis identified candidate immune exposures from TCR beta sequences and the way those sequences occurred across donors. The T cell repertoires of 666 subjects were profiled by immunosequencing and related to cytomegalovirus serostatus. Typing coverage differed by locus: A, B, C, DRB1 and DQB1 were typed in roughly 620-630 donors, DQA1 in around 500, DPA1 in 600 to 610, and DPB1 in 472. Among roughly 400 genotyped donors of the cohort, an average of approximately 250,000 unique TCR beta nucleotide sequences were sequenced per donor, roughly a sixth of them non-productive. Of the 300 to 400 genotyped donors, roughly 85% fell in the genetic ancestry cluster associated with self-reported Caucasian donors. To decide whether each TCR beta V gene segment behaved as functional or pseudogenic, an earlier analysis of approximately 590 of the donors relied on high-throughput TCR beta sequencing. A handful of DR-DQ haplotypes were handled as single units for association and clustering because linkage in the cohort was strong. In addition to the first cohort of several hundred subjects, a separate validation cohort of 100 to 150 different subjects was used. To predict cytomegalovirus infection status, the study brought together high-throughput TCR immunosequencing, statistical association of individual TCRs with disease status, and machine learning. HLA typing covered class I and class II loci at four-digit resolution. About 320 gigabases of sequencing data and approximately 84 million unique TCR sequences were included in an early release covering roughly 600 HLA-typed donors. Alongside the repertoire data, information on donor age, sex, ethnicity and CMV serostatus was compiled.

Trimming accounts for 4 bases at V and 2 bases at J, while the number of junction bases matched to no gene is 7. The CDR3 covers 16 residues, taking in both the cysteine and the phenylalanine. Just the 48-base CDR3 DNA is kept, in frame starting at base 1. For CDR1 and CDR2, the germline V gene lists SGHRS and YFSETQ. Overall study outcomes, separate from this receptor: A later analysis associated about 16,000 TCR beta sequences with specific HLA alleles at a false discovery rate of 0.05. Because HLA typing was missing for some donors at each locus, association tests included only the typed subset. The sequencing pipeline was judged likely to have produced a cluster of highly shared sequence variants as a technical artifact. Presence/absence analyses assumed roughly uniform sequencing depth across donors, an assumption that may not hold. The classifier was reported to diagnose cytomegalovirus status with high specificity and sensitivity in both the original cohort and the validation cohort. An earlier analysis of roughly 570 of the donors showed that most TCR beta V segments appeared in productive rearrangements either about 87% or about 30% of the time, which broadly matched IMGT annotations. The authors suggested that the approach could potentially be generalized to other disease states and immunological phenotypes. According to a later analysis, parvovirus B19, influenza, CMV and Epstein-Barr virus appeared linked to several top co-occurrence clusters. The 87-base-pair reads could not distinguish some IMGT-functional V segments, including TRBV6-2 and TRBV6-3, so those segments were excluded. In a later genetic analysis, a missense DCLRE1C variant was associated with V-gene and J-gene trimming of TCR beta chains, and the association was replicated in an independent cohort. Compared with equally common non-associated chains, HLA-associated TCR beta chains in a later analysis were more clonally expanded and had lower generation probabilities. According to a later genetic analysis, donors in an Asian-associated ancestry cluster had fewer N-insertions in productive TCRs than the approximately 650-donor mean. A further reported finding was that TCR beta sequences accurately predicted the HLA-A and HLA-B alleles for most subjects in the first cohort. In the study, approximately 150 TCR beta chains were listed as associated with cytomegalovirus. A later analysis found that TCR association rates varied across HLA loci, with DRB1 alleles showing the most associated TCRs and HLA-C alleles the fewest. In a later analysis, most CMV-associated TCR beta chains were found to appear HLA-restricted, with HLA associations seemingly driven largely by CMV exposure. Most TCR sequences were observed very rarely across donors, whereas some public TCRs were present in many individuals. Linkage disequilibrium might explain the correlated functional status among segregating V segments, but an unknown experimental factor could not be ruled out. The cohort was sequenced for TCR beta chains only, and without alpha or paired-chain data the features that could be detected were limited. When HLA alleles, especially DR and DQ, strongly co-occurred, TCR associations were difficult to assign to individual alleles. Immune exposure information for the cohort was limited to CMV serostatus. In vitro tests confirmed that three of the cytomegalovirus-associated TCR beta chains recognize cytomegalovirus antigens. The earlier analysis of approximately 560 of the donors excluded approximately 17 rarely observed V segments, including chromosome 9 orphons, because counts were too low.

This TCR was recovered from a man aged 30 to 45 in good health and CMV-seronegative. Material: PBMCs. The V gene is TRBV5-1 and the J gene is TRBJ2-5; 11 junctional bases match TRBD2. This receptor has the CDR3 CASSPGTSGLQETQYF. The nucleotide sequence is given as TGCGCCAGCAGCCCGGGGACTAGCGGACTTCAAGAGACCCAGTACTTC.